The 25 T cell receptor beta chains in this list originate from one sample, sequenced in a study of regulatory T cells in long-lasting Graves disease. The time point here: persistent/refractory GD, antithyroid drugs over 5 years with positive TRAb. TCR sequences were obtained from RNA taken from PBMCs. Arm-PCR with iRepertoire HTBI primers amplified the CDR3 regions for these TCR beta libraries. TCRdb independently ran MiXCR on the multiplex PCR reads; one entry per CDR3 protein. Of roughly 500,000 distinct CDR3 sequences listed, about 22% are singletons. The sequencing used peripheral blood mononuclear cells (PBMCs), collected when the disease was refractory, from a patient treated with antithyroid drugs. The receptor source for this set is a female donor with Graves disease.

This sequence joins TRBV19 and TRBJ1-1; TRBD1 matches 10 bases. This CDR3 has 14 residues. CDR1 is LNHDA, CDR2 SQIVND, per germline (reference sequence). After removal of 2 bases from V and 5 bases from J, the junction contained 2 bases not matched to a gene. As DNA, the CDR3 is TGTGCCAGTAGTATAAGGGACAGGGGAACTGAAGCTTTCTTT. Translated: CASSIRDRGTEAFF.

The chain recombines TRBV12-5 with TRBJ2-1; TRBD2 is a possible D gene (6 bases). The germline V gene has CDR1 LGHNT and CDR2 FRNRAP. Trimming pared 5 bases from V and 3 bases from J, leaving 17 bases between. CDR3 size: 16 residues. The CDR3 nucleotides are TGTGCTAGTGGTCCCGGGGGAAGGGGTGACTACAATGAGCAGTTCTTC. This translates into CASGPGGRGDYNEQFF.

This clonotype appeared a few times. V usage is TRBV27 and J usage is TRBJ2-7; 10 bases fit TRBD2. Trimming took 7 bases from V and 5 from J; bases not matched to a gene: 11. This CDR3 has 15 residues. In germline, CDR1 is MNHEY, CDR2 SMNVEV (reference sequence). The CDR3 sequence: CASTASGSRFDEQYF. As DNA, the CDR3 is TGTGCCAGCACGGCTAGCGGGAGTAGGTTCGACGAGCAGTACTTC.

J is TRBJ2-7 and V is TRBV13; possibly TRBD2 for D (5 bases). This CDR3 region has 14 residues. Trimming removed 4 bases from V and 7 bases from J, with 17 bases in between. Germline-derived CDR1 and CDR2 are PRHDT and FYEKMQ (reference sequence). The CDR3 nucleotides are TGTGCCAGCAGCTCCCCGGACGAATCGGGGGAGCAGTACTTC. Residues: CASSSPDESGEQYF.

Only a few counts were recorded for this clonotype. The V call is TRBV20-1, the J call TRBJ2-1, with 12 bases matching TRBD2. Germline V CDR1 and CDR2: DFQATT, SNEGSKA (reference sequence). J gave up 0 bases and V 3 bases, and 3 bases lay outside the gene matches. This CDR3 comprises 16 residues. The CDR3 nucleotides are TGCAGTGCTAGGGGACTAGCGGGTACCTCCTACAATGAGCAGTTCTTC. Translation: CSARGLAGTSYNEQFF.

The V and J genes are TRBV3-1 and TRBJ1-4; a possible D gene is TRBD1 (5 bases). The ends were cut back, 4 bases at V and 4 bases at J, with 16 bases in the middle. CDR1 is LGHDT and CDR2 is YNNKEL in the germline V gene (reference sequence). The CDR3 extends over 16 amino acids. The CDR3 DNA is TGTGCCAGCAGCCCCCCGGCGGCAGGGATTAATGAAAAACTGTTTTTT. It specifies CASSPPAAGINEKLFF. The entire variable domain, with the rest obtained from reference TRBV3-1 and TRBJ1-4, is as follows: DTAVSQTPKYLVTQMGNDKSIKCEQNLGHDTMYWYKQDSKKFLKIMFSYNNKELIINETVPNRFSPKSPDKAHLNLHINSLELGDSAVYFCASSPPAAGINEKLFFGSGTQLSVL.

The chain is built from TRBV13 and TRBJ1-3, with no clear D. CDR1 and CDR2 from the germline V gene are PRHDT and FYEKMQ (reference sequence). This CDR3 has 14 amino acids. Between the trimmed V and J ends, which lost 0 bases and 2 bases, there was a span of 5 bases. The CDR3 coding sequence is TGTGCCAGCAGCTTAGGGCGGGCTGGAAACACCATATATTTT. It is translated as CASSLGRAGNTIYF.

The chain's CDR3 is CASSPFGASNQPQHF. CDR3 DNA: TGCGCCAGCAGCCCCTTTGGAGCTTCCAATCAGCCCCAGCATTTT. The V and J genes are TRBV5-1 and TRBJ1-5; no clear D gene. The CDR3 is 15 residues long. CDR1 and CDR2 from the germline V gene are SGHRS and YFSETQ. Trimming removed 4 bases from V and 3 bases from J, with 14 bases in between.

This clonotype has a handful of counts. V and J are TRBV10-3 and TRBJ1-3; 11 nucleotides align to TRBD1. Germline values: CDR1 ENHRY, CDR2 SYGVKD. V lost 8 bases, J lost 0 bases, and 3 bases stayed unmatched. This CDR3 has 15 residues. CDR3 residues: CAIGGQGDSGNTIYF. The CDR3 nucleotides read TGTGCCATCGGGGGACAGGGGGACTCTGGAAACACCATATATTTT.

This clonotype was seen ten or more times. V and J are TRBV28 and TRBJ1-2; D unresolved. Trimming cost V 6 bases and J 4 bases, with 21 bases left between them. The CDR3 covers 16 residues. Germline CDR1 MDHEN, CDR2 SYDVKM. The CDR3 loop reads CASRPKGTVKFYGYTF. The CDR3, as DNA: TGTGCCAGCAGGCCGAAAGGAACAGTTAAATTCTATGGCTACACCTTC.

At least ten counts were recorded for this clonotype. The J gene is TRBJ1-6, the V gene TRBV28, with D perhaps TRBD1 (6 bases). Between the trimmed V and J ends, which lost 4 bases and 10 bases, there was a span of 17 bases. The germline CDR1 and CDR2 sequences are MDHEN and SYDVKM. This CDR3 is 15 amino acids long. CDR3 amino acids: CASSSPGAAISPLHF. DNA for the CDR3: TGTGCCAGCAGTTCACCGGGGGCCGCCATATCACCCCTCCACTTT.

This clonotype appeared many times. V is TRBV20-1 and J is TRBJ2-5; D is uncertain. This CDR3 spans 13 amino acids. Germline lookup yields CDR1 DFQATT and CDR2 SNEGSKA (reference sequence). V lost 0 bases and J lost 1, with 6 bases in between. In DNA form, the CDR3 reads TGCAGTGCTAGAGATGGAACCCAAGAGACCCAGTACTTC. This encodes CSARDGTQETQYF.

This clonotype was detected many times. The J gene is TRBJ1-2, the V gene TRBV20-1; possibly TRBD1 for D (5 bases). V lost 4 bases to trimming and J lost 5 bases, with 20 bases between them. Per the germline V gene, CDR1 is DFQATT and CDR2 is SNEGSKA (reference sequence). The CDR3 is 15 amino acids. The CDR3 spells CSATPLRDVGYGYTF. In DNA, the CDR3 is TGCAGTGCTACACCACTAAGGGACGTGGGGTATGGCTACACCTTC.

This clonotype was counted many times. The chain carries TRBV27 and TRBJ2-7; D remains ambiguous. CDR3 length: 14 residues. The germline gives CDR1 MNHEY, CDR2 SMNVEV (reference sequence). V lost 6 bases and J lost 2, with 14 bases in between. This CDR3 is CASSPARRPYEQYF. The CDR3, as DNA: TGTGCCAGCAGCCCCGCCCGACGACCCTACGAGCAGTACTTC.

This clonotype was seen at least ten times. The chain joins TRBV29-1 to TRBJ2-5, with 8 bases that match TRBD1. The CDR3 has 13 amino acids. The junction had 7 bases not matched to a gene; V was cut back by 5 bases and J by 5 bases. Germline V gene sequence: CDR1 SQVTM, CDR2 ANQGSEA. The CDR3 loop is CSVLGQGGETQYF. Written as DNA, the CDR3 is TGCAGCGTTCTAGGACAGGGCGGTGAGACCCAGTACTTC.

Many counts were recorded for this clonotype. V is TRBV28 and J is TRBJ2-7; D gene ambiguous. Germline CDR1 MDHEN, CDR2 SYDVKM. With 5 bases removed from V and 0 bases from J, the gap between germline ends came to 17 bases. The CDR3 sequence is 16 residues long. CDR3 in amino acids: CASSPHLPSRSYEQYF. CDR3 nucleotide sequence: TGTGCCAGCAGTCCGCATTTACCCAGCCGCTCCTACGAGCAGTACTTC.

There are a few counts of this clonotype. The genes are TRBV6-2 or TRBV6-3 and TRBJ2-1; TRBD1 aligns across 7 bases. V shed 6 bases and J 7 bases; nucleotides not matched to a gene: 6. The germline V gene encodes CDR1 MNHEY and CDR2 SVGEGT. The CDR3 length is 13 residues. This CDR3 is CASRRDSGNEQFF. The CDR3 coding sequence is TGTGCCAGCAGACGGGACAGTGGAAATGAGCAGTTCTTC.

The CDR3 loop is CASSYSTGFQETQYF. The CDR3 coding sequence is TGTGCCAGCAGTTACTCGACCGGATTTCAAGAGACCCAGTACTTC. The chain joins TRBV6-5 to TRBJ2-5; D is uncertain. The CDR3 is made up of 15 amino acids. Germline values: CDR1 MNHEY, CDR2 SVGAGI. Trimming pared 0 bases from V and 2 bases from J, leaving 10 bases between.

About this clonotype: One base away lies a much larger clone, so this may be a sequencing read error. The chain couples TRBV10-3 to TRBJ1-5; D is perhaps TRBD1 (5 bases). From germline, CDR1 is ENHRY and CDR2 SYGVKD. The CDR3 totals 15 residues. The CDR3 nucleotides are TGTGCCAGCAGTGTGGGACGGCATAGCAATCAGCCCCAGCGTTTT. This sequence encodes CASSVGRHSNQPQRF.

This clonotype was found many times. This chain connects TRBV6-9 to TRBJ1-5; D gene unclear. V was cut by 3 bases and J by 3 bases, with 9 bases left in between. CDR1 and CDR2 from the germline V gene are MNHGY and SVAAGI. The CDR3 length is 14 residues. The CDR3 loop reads CASSYVSLNQPQHF. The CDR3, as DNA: TGTGCCAGCAGTTACGTGAGTCTCAATCAGCCCCAGCATTTT.

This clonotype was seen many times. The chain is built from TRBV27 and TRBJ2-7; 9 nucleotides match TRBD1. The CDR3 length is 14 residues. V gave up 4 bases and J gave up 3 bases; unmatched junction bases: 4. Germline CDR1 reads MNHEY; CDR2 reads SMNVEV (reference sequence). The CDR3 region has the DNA TGTGCCAGCAGTTGGGACAGGGCGGACTACGAGCAGTACTTC. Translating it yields CASSWDRADYEQYF.

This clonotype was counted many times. In DNA, the CDR3 is TGTGCCAGCACCCCGAATGGGGCCGCGCGAGGCTATGGCTACACCTTC. It is translated as CASTPNGAARGYGYTF. The V call is TRBV12-3 or TRBV12-4, the J call TRBJ1-2; a weak D match, TRBD1 (5 bases). V was pared by 7 bases and J by 4 bases, with 22 bases between. The CDR3 totals 16 residues.

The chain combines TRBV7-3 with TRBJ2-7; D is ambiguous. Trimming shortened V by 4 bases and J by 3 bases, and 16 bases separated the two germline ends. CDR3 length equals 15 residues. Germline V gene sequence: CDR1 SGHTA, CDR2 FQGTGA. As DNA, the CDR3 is TGTGCCAGCAGCTCCCAGGCCGTTATGAACTACGAGCAGTACTTC. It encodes CASSSQAVMNYEQYF.

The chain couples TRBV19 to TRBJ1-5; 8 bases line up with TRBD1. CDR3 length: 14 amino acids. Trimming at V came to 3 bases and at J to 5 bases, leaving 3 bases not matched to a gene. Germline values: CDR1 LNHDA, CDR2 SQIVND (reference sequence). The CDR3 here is CASSIQGADQPQHF. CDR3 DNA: TGTGCCAGTAGTATTCAGGGGGCGGATCAGCCCCAGCATTTT.

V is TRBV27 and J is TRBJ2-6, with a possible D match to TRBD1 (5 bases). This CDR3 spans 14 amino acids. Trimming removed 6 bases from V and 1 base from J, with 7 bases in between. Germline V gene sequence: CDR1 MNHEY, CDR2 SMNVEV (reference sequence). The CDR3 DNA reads TGTGCCAGCAGCAAGGGGTCTGGGGCCAACGTCCTGACTTTC. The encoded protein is CASSKGSGANVLTF.